The text below deals with one TCR beta chain. Whoever was chosen for sequencing had shown CD8+CD57+ cell expansion by flow cytometry. Genomic DNA templated the TCR beta VDJ and CDR3 profiling. In TCRdb, the reads were re-called with MiXCR into one record per CDR3 protein. The data contain just over 200,000 distinct CDR3 sequences, around three fifths of them singletons. Germline CDR1 LNHDA, CDR2 SQIVND (reference sequence). The CDR3 sequence is 13 residues long. Unmatched junction bases numbered 4, after V lost 6 bases and J lost 8 bases. This entry comes from a study of CD8+CD57+ T cells in acquired aplastic anemia.

The TCR was taken from a human donor with aplastic anemia. Sequencing was carried out using sorted CD4+, CD8+, or CD8+CD57+ T cells (not recorded which) from PBMCs. This chain connects TRBV19 to TRBJ1-2, with 12 bases that match TRBD1. The CDR3 region is CASRGTGGFGYTF. In DNA, the CDR3 is TGTGCCAGTAGGGGGACAGGGGGCTTCGGCTACACCTTC.